This T cell receptor beta chain was recovered during a study of blood T cell repertoires in COVID-19. As for the study in general: Sources were T cells, B-cell-depleted T cells, or PBMCs; the material itself was cDNA or gDNA.

Libraries were prepared by immunoSEQ multiplex PCR; TCRdb keeps only in-frame clonotypes and omits some of them. Altogether 25,000 to 30,000 clones are present, approximately 92% being singletons, with the ten largest covering roughly 9.1%. This receptor was identified in a man in his fifties or sixties with acute or convalescent COVID-19. The sequencing sample was made of peripheral blood.

The DNA of the CDR3 is TGTGCCAGCTCACCACCATCGGGTTTCAATGAGCAGTTCTTC. It codes for CASSPPSGFNEQFF. This chain links TRBV18 with TRBJ2-1; D unclear. Trimming took 0 bases from V and 6 from J, leaving 9 bases between them. CDR1 and CDR2 (germline): KGHSH, LQKENI. The CDR3 has 14 residues. Filled out from reference TRBV18 and TRBJ2-1, the complete variable domain reads NAGVMQNPRHLVRRRGQEARLRCSPMKGHSHVYWYRQLPEEGLKFMVYLQKENIIDESGMPKERFSAEFPKEGPSILRIQQVVRGDSAAYFCASSPPSGFNEQFFGPGTRLTVL.